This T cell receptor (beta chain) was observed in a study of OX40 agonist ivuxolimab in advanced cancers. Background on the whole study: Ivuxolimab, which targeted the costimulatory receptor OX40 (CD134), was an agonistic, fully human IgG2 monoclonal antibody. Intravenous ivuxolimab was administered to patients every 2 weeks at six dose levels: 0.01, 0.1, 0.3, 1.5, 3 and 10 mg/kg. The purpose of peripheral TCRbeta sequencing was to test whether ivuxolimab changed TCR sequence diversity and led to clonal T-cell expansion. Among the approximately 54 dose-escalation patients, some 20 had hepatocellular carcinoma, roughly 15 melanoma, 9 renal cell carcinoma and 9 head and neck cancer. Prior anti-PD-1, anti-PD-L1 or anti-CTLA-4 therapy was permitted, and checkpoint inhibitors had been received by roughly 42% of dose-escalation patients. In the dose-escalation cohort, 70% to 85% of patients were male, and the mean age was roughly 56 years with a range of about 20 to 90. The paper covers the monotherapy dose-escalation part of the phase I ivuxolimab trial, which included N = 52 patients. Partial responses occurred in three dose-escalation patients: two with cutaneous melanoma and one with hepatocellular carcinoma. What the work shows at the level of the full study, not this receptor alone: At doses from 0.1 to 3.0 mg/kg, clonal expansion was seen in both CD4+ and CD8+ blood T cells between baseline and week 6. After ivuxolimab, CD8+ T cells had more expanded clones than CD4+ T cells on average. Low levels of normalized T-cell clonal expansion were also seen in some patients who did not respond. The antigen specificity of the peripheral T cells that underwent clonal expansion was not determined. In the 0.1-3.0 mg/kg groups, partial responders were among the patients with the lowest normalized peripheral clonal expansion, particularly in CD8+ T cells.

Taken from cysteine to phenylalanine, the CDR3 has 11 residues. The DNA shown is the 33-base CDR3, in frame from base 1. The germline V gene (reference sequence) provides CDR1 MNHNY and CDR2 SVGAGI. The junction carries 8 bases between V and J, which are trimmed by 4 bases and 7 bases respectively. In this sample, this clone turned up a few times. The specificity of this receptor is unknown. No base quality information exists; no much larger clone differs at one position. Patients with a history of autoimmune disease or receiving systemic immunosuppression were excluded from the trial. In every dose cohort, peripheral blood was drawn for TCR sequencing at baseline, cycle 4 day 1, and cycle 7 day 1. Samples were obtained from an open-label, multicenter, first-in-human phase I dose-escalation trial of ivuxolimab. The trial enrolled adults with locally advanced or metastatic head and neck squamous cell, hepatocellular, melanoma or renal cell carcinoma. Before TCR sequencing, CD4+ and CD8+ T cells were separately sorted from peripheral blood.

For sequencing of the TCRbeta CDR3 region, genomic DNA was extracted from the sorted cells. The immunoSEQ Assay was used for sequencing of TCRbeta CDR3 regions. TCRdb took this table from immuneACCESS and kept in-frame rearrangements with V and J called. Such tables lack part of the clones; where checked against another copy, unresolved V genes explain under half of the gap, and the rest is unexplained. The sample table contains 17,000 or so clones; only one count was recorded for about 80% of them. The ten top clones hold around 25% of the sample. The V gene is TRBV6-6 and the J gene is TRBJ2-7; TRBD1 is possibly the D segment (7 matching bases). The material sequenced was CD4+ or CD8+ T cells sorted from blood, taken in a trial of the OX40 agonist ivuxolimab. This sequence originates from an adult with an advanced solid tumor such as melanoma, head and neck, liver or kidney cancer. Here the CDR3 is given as CASSSGGEQYF. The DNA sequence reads TGTGCCAGCAGTTCAGGGGGGGAGCAGTACTTC.